This T cell receptor (beta chain) came from a study of OX40 agonist ivuxolimab in advanced cancers. About the study as a whole: Ivuxolimab, which targeted the costimulatory receptor OX40 (CD134), was an agonistic, fully human IgG2 monoclonal antibody. The paper describes the monotherapy dose-escalation part (N ≈ 50 patients) of the phase I trial of ivuxolimab. Intravenous ivuxolimab was administered to patients every 2 weeks at six dose levels: 0.01, 0.1, 0.3, 1.5, 3 and 10 mg/kg. In the dose-escalation cohort, around four fifths of patients were male, and the mean age was approximately 60 years, with a range of 23 to 79. Three dose-escalation patients achieved partial responses, one with hepatocellular carcinoma and two with cutaneous melanoma. Patients were allowed to have had prior anti-PD-1, anti-PD-L1 or anti-CTLA-4 therapy, and roughly 40% of the dose-escalation patients had previously received checkpoint inhibitors. The purpose of peripheral TCRbeta sequencing was to test whether ivuxolimab changed TCR sequence diversity and led to clonal T-cell expansion. Of the approximately 54 patients in dose escalation, about 20 had hepatocellular carcinoma, about 15 had melanoma, 9 had renal cell carcinoma and 9 had head and neck cancer. The paper's findings and limits, for the study overall: Low levels of normalized T-cell clonal expansion were also seen in some nonresponding patients. Partial responders in the 0.1-3.0 mg/kg groups had among the lowest normalized peripheral clonal expansion, especially among CD8+ T cells. At doses from 0.1 to 3.0 mg/kg, clonal expansion was seen in both CD4+ and CD8+ blood T cells between baseline and week 6. Which antigens the clonally expanded peripheral T cells were specific for was not determined. After ivuxolimab, expanded clones were on average more numerous among CD8+ T cells than among CD4+ T cells.

CDR1 and CDR2, looked up from the germline V gene (reference sequence), are SEHNR and FQNEAQ. The V end gives up 5 bases and the J end 4 bases, leaving 5 bases in the junction not matched to a gene. Counted from cysteine to phenylalanine, this CDR3 has 14 amino acids. The read is trimmed to its CDR3 DNA, 42 bases read in frame from base 1. The trial excluded patients who had a history of autoimmune disease or were on systemic immunosuppression. Peripheral blood for TCR sequencing was collected from all dose cohorts at baseline, on cycle 4 day 1, and on cycle 7 day 1. Samples came from an open-label, multicenter, first-in-human phase I dose-escalation trial of ivuxolimab. Adults with locally advanced or metastatic melanoma, renal cell carcinoma, hepatocellular carcinoma or head and neck squamous cell carcinoma were enrolled in the trial. CD4+ and CD8+ T cells were sorted separately from peripheral blood before TCR sequencing.

For sequencing of the TCRbeta CDR3 region, genomic DNA was extracted from the sorted cells. The immunoSEQ Assay was used for sequencing of TCRbeta CDR3 regions. TCRdb took this table from immuneACCESS and kept in-frame rearrangements with V and J called. Such tables lack part of the clones; where checked against another copy, unresolved V genes explain under half of the gap, and the rest is unexplained. This sample holds around 30,000 clones; roughly 90% were observed only once. The ten largest clonotypes hold approximately 59% of the sample. On this clone: Its antigen has not been determined. No quality values exist for individual bases; no much larger clone is one base distant.

The rearranged chain carries TRBV7-9 and TRBJ2-7, with 10 junctional bases fitting TRBD1. The TCR originated in an adult with an advanced solid tumor such as melanoma, head and neck, liver or kidney cancer. Source: CD4+ or CD8+ T cells sorted from blood, taken in a trial of the OX40 agonist ivuxolimab. Here the CDR3 is given as CASSPPGQGYEQYF. DNA sequence: TGTGCCAGCAGCCCACCGGGACAGGGGTACGAGCAGTACTTC. The reference TRBV7-9 and TRBJ2-7 proteins fill in what lies around the CDR3, so the full variable domain reads DTGVSQNPRHKITKRGQNVTFRCDPISEHNRLYWYRQTLGQGPEFLTYFQNEAQLEKSRLLSDRFSAERPKGSFSTLEIQRTEQGDSAMYLCASSPPGQGYEQYFGPGTRLTVT.